A selection of T cell receptor beta chains follows, all from one sample in a study of T cells in tumors after PD-1 blockade. Some clones are missing from TCRdb's copy, which holds only in-frame ones; the method was immunoSEQ multiplex PCR. This sample has about 33,000 clones, with around four fifths found just once. The input for sequencing was PBMCs, taken before anti-PD-1 treatment. The origin of the receptors is a human donor with basal cell carcinoma. Both conserved end residues are part of each CDR3. Fields, in order: J gene, clone size, D gene, V gene, CDR3 protein, CDR3 DNA. A D gene is named only where the DNA matches it firmly. The size field is filled for only some rows; it gives once, few, many or a size class.

J gene: TRBJ1-1; clone size: -; D gene: TRBD1; V gene: TRBV14; CDR3 protein: CASSQELQGKKAFF; CDR3 DNA: TGTGCCAGCAGCCAAGAATTACAGGGGAAGAAAGCTTTCTTT
J gene: TRBJ2-3; clone size: -; D gene: -; V gene: TRBV7-8; CDR3 protein: CASSLGTANTQYF; CDR3 DNA: TGTGCCAGCAGCCTGGGGACGGCCAATACGCAGTATTTT
J gene: TRBJ2-7; clone size: once; D gene: TRBD2; V gene: TRBV28; CDR3 protein: CASSLFAGGRSNEQYF; CDR3 DNA: TGTGCCAGCAGTTTATTTGCGGGAGGGCGTTCCAACGAGCAGTACTTC
J gene: TRBJ2-5; clone size: -; D gene: TRBD1; V gene: TRBV7-6; CDR3 protein: CASSLRGQGGETQYF; CDR3 DNA: TGTGCCAGCAGCTTACGGGGACAGGGGGGAGAGACCCAGTACTTC
J gene: TRBJ2-2; clone size: -; D gene: TRBD2; V gene: TRBV28; CDR3 protein: CASSVATSGRAITGELFF; CDR3 DNA: TGTGCCAGCAGTGTCGCAACTAGCGGGAGGGCCATCACCGGGGAGCTGTTTTTT
J gene: TRBJ1-4; clone size: -; D gene: -; V gene: TRBV4-3; CDR3 protein: CASSQDGRGNEKLFF; CDR3 DNA: TGCGCCAGCAGCCAAGACGGTCGGGGTAATGAAAAACTGTTTTTT
J gene: TRBJ1-3; clone size: -; D gene: -; V gene: TRBV24-1; CDR3 protein: CATSETGNTIYF; CDR3 DNA: TGTGCCACCAGCGAGACTGGAAACACCATATATTTT
J gene: TRBJ1-4; clone size: -; D gene: -; V gene: TRBV9; CDR3 protein: CATPPSRDETNEKLFF; CDR3 DNA: TGTGCCACCCCCCCCTCCCGGGACGAAACTAATGAAAAACTGTTTTTT
J gene: TRBJ1-4; clone size: once; D gene: -; V gene: TRBV29-1; CDR3 protein: CSVGQATNEKLFF; CDR3 DNA: TGCAGCGTTGGACAGGCAACTAATGAAAAACTGTTTTTT
J gene: TRBJ2-7; clone size: -; D gene: TRBD2; V gene: TRBV18; CDR3 protein: CASSPGTSGTYEQYF; CDR3 DNA: TGTGCCAGCTCACCCGGGACTAGCGGAACCTACGAGCAGTACTTC
J gene: TRBJ1-6; clone size: few; D gene: TRBD1; V gene: TRBV28; CDR3 protein: CATGDRGNSPLHF; CDR3 DNA: TGTGCCACCGGGGACAGAGGTAATTCACCCCTCCACTTT
J gene: TRBJ2-3; clone size: -; D gene: TRBD2; V gene: TRBV20-1; CDR3 protein: CSASGSSGFTDTQYF; CDR3 DNA: TGCAGTGCTAGTGGATCTAGCGGTTTCACAGATACGCAGTATTTT
J gene: TRBJ2-3; clone size: few; D gene: TRBD1; V gene: TRBV9; CDR3 protein: CASSAITGVDTQYF; CDR3 DNA: TGTGCCAGCAGCGCGATTACAGGGGTGGATACGCAGTATTTT
J gene: TRBJ2-7; clone size: -; D gene: TRBD1; V gene: TRBV28; CDR3 protein: CASSLSGGLNEQYF; CDR3 DNA: TGTGCCAGCAGTTTATCAGGGGGTTTAAACGAGCAGTACTTC
J gene: TRBJ1-5; clone size: medium-sized; D gene: -; V gene: TRBV24-1; CDR3 protein: CATSQYSNQPQHF; CDR3 DNA: TGTGCCACCAGTCAGTATAGCAATCAGCCCCAGCATTTT
J gene: TRBJ2-3; clone size: -; D gene: TRBD2; V gene: TRBV7-9; CDR3 protein: CASRHAGVGTDTQYF; CDR3 DNA: TGTGCCAGCAGGCATGCGGGAGTCGGGACAGATACGCAGTATTTT
J gene: TRBJ1-2; clone size: -; D gene: -; V gene: TRBV5-8; CDR3 protein: CASSLAGYGYTF; CDR3 DNA: TGTGCCAGCAGCTTGGCTGGCTATGGCTACACCTTC
J gene: TRBJ2-7; clone size: -; D gene: TRBD1; V gene: TRBV4-3; CDR3 protein: CASSLFAGTGEHEQYF; CDR3 DNA: TGCGCCAGCAGCCTTTTTGCCGGGACAGGGGAGCACGAGCAGTACTTC
J gene: TRBJ2-7; clone size: -; D gene: TRBD1; V gene: TRBV7-2; CDR3 protein: CASSPRIAGTGDYEQYF; CDR3 DNA: TGTGCCAGCAGCCCCAGAATCGCCGGGACAGGGGACTACGAGCAGTACTTC
J gene: TRBJ2-1; clone size: -; D gene: TRBD1; V gene: TRBV24-1; CDR3 protein: CATSDRQGRHNEQFF; CDR3 DNA: TGTGCCACCAGTGATCGACAGGGGCGCCACAATGAGCAGTTCTTC
J gene: TRBJ2-1; clone size: -; D gene: -; V gene: TRBV6-5; CDR3 protein: CASTLLTSNEQFF; CDR3 DNA: TGTGCCAGCACCCTACTGACTAGCAATGAGCAGTTCTTC
J gene: TRBJ2-1; clone size: -; D gene: TRBD1; V gene: TRBV5-4; CDR3 protein: CASSLPGQGKNRQFF; CDR3 DNA: TGTGCCAGCAGCTTACCGGGACAGGGCAAGAATCGGCAGTTCTTC
J gene: TRBJ2-7; clone size: -; D gene: TRBD1; V gene: TRBV4-2; CDR3 protein: CASSQDQARGSEQYF; CDR3 DNA: TGTGCCAGCAGCCAAGATCAAGCCAGGGGGTCCGAGCAGTACTTC
J gene: TRBJ2-2; clone size: -; D gene: TRBD1; V gene: TRBV4-3; CDR3 protein: CASTGGLYTGELFF; CDR3 DNA: TGCGCCAGCACAGGGGGCCTATACACCGGGGAGCTGTTTTTT
J gene: TRBJ2-3; clone size: -; D gene: -; V gene: TRBV6-4; CDR3 protein: CASSGRRTDTQYF; CDR3 DNA: TGTGCCAGCAGCGGGAGACGAACAGATACGCAGTATTTT
J gene: TRBJ2-4; clone size: once; D gene: TRBD2; V gene: TRBV7-2; CDR3 protein: CASSARLAGGTRKNIQYF; CDR3 DNA: TGTGCCAGCAGCGCTCGACTAGCGGGGGGGACCCGCAAAAACATTCAGTACTTC
J gene: TRBJ2-7; clone size: -; D gene: TRBD2; V gene: TRBV3-1/TRBV3-2; CDR3 protein: CASSQALLRGGYEQYF; CDR3 DNA: TGTGCCAGCAGCCAAGCTCTTCTACGGGGGGGATACGAGCAGTACTTC
J gene: TRBJ1-3; clone size: -; D gene: -; V gene: TRBV19; CDR3 protein: CASTSSGRATGNTIYF; CDR3 DNA: TGTGCCAGTACCTCCAGCGGACGAGCCACTGGAAACACCATATATTTT
J gene: TRBJ2-3; clone size: -; D gene: -; V gene: TRBV28; CDR3 protein: CASSFRADTQYF; CDR3 DNA: TGTGCCAGCAGTTTCAGGGCAGATACGCAGTATTTT
J gene: TRBJ1-1; clone size: -; D gene: -; V gene: TRBV5-1; CDR3 protein: CASSLVGKTKLSMNTEAFF; CDR3 DNA: TGCGCCAGCAGCTTGGTCGGAAAAACGAAACTTTCCATGAACACTGAAGCTTTCTTT
J gene: TRBJ1-2; clone size: -; D gene: -; V gene: TRBV6-5; CDR3 protein: CANRKPGTYNYGYTF; CDR3 DNA: TGTGCCAACAGGAAACCCGGGACATATAACTATGGCTACACCTTC
J gene: TRBJ2-1; clone size: -; D gene: -; V gene: TRBV4-2; CDR3 protein: CASSATETSGEQFF; CDR3 DNA: TGTGCCAGCAGCGCCACCGAGACCTCCGGTGAGCAGTTCTTC
J gene: TRBJ1-3; clone size: -; D gene: -; V gene: TRBV16; CDR3 protein: CASSQRGLGNTIYF; CDR3 DNA: TGTGCCAGCAGCCAACGGGGGCTTGGAAACACCATATATTTT
J gene: TRBJ2-5; clone size: -; D gene: TRBD2; V gene: TRBV24-1; CDR3 protein: CATSVRGGPSETQYF; CDR3 DNA: TGTGCCACCAGTGTGCGGGGAGGGCCCTCGGAGACCCAGTACTTC
J gene: TRBJ1-1; clone size: -; D gene: -; V gene: TRBV2; CDR3 protein: CASDLGGMNTEAFF; CDR3 DNA: TGTGCCAGCGATCTCGGGGGGATGAACACTGAAGCTTTCTTT
J gene: TRBJ2-7; clone size: -; D gene: -; V gene: TRBV7-2; CDR3 protein: CASSLSRGSYEQYF; CDR3 DNA: TGTGCCAGCAGCTTATCCAGGGGCTCCTACGAGCAGTACTTC
J gene: TRBJ1-5; clone size: once; D gene: -; V gene: TRBV6-2/TRBV6-3; CDR3 protein: CASSIGGNQPQHF; CDR3 DNA: TGTGCCAGCAGTATAGGAGGCAATCAGCCCCAGCATTTT
J gene: TRBJ1-5; clone size: -; D gene: TRBD1; V gene: TRBV2; CDR3 protein: CASSRDRLNQPQHF; CDR3 DNA: TGTGCCAGCAGTCGGGACAGGCTCAATCAGCCCCAGCATTTT
J gene: TRBJ1-2; clone size: -; D gene: -; V gene: TRBV19; CDR3 protein: CASKRGPTEKGYTF; CDR3 DNA: TGTGCCAGTAAGCGGGGACCCACCGAGAAGGGCTACACCTTC
J gene: TRBJ2-3; clone size: -; D gene: TRBD2; V gene: TRBV5-5; CDR3 protein: CASSPTVGGTDTQYF; CDR3 DNA: TGTGCCAGCAGCCCCACGGTGGGGGGGACAGATACGCAGTATTTT
J gene: TRBJ2-3; clone size: -; D gene: TRBD1; V gene: TRBV6-5; CDR3 protein: CASSPLAGGTDTQYF; CDR3 DNA: TGTGCCAGCAGCCCATTGGCAGGGGGAACAGATACGCAGTATTTT
J gene: TRBJ2-2; clone size: -; D gene: -; V gene: TRBV19; CDR3 protein: CASSIAGGELFF; CDR3 DNA: TGTGCCAGTAGTATAGCGGGCGGGGAGCTGTTTTTT
J gene: TRBJ2-6; clone size: -; D gene: -; V gene: TRBV19; CDR3 protein: CASSISRSGANVLTF; CDR3 DNA: TGTGCCAGTAGTATCTCTCGCTCTGGGGCCAACGTCCTGACTTTC
J gene: TRBJ1-1; clone size: -; D gene: -; V gene: TRBV29-1; CDR3 protein: CSVTPKGGTEAFF; CDR3 DNA: TGCAGCGTAACACCTAAGGGGGGCACTGAAGCTTTCTTT
J gene: TRBJ2-7; clone size: -; D gene: -; V gene: TRBV4-3; CDR3 protein: CASSFRTSSYEQYF; CDR3 DNA: TGCGCCAGCAGCTTTCGGACATCCTCCTACGAGCAGTACTTC
J gene: TRBJ2-7; clone size: -; D gene: TRBD1; V gene: TRBV9; CDR3 protein: CASSPQGTGVDEQYF; CDR3 DNA: TGTGCCAGCAGCCCCCAAGGGACAGGGGTCGACGAGCAGTACTTC
J gene: TRBJ1-5; clone size: -; D gene: -; V gene: TRBV5-5; CDR3 protein: CASSPLPGRQPQHF; CDR3 DNA: TGTGCCAGCAGTCCTCTACCGGGACGGCAGCCCCAGCATTTT
J gene: TRBJ2-5; clone size: -; D gene: -; V gene: TRBV7-8; CDR3 protein: CATTGTGSPETQYF; CDR3 DNA: TGTGCCACCACCGGGACTGGATCCCCTGAGACCCAGTACTTC
J gene: TRBJ1-1; clone size: -; D gene: -; V gene: TRBV20-1; CDR3 protein: CSATEAFF; CDR3 DNA: TGCAGTGCTACTGAAGCTTTCTTT
J gene: TRBJ2-1; clone size: -; D gene: TRBD1; V gene: TRBV5-4; CDR3 protein: CASSLETGGLRNEQFF; CDR3 DNA: TGTGCCAGCAGCTTGGAGACAGGGGGCCTTCGCAATGAGCAGTTCTTC
J gene: TRBJ1-2; clone size: -; D gene: -; V gene: TRBV28; CDR3 protein: CASSPSRGPRGYGYTF; CDR3 DNA: TGTGCCAGCAGCCCTAGTAGGGGCCCCAGGGGCTATGGCTACACCTTC
J gene: TRBJ2-3; clone size: -; D gene: TRBD2; V gene: TRBV30; CDR3 protein: CAWSPGGGARDTQYF; CDR3 DNA: TGTGCCTGGAGTCCGGGAGGGGGGGCAAGGGATACGCAGTATTTT
J gene: TRBJ1-1; clone size: -; D gene: TRBD1; V gene: TRBV29-1; CDR3 protein: CSVQQGKGNTEAFF; CDR3 DNA: TGCAGCGTCCAACAGGGGAAGGGGAACACTGAAGCTTTCTTT
J gene: TRBJ2-7; clone size: few; D gene: TRBD1; V gene: TRBV28; CDR3 protein: CASSLRHRGSEQYF; CDR3 DNA: TGTGCCAGCAGCTTGCGGCACAGGGGGTCCGAGCAGTACTTC
J gene: TRBJ1-1; clone size: -; D gene: -; V gene: TRBV29-1; CDR3 protein: CSVSAYTEAFF; CDR3 DNA: TGCAGCGTTTCCGCTTACACTGAAGCTTTCTTT
J gene: TRBJ1-2; clone size: -; D gene: TRBD1; V gene: TRBV2; CDR3 protein: CASKDRFSFNYGYTF; CDR3 DNA: TGTGCCAGCAAGGACAGGTTTAGTTTTAACTATGGCTACACCTTC
J gene: TRBJ2-1; clone size: -; D gene: TRBD2; V gene: TRBV10-3; CDR3 protein: CAIGSGETSGNNEQFF; CDR3 DNA: TGTGCCATCGGGTCCGGAGAGACTAGCGGGAACAATGAGCAGTTCTTC